The 13 T cell receptor beta chains presented below share a single source sample, sequenced in a study of blood T cell repertoires in COVID-19. Sequencing was performed with immunoSEQ multiplex PCR; in TCRdb, only in-frame clones are kept and a portion is missing. The sample gives roughly 140,000 clones, roughly 87% of which show up once; around 4.6% is in the top ten. Sequenced material: peripheral blood. These receptors all come from a woman between 55 and 75 years old with active or convalescent COVID-19.

A remark on this clone: Its ends do not fully match the called genes, so a read error is possible. V and J are TRBV7-7 and TRBJ2-3; TRBD2 might be the D (7 bases). The CDR3 is 15 residues long. CDR1 and CDR2 (germline): SSHAT, FNYEAQ (reference sequence). The CDR3 region is CASSLGRGLTDTQYF. The DNA for the CDR3 is TGTGCTAGCAGCTTAGGGCGGGGGCTCACAGATACGCAGTATTTT.

V is TRBV6-5 and J is TRBJ1-5; no reliable D call. CDR1 is MNHEY and CDR2 is SVGAGI in the germline V gene. This CDR3 has 14 residues. Trimming left V 5 bases short and J 0 bases short, with 8 bases between. The CDR3 protein is CASSPTHSNQPQHF. The CDR3 nucleotides are TGTGCCAGCAGTCCGACTCATAGCAATCAGCCCCAGCATTTT.

The chain has TRBV18 and TRBJ1-2, with TRBD1 matching 9 bases. CDR1 and CDR2 from the germline V gene are KGHSH and LQKENI. The CDR3 extends over 13 amino acids. Trimming took 6 bases from V and 2 from J; bases not matched to a gene: 1. CDR3 nucleotide sequence: TGTGCCAGCTCGACAGGGGGGAACTATGGCTACACCTTC. Translating gives CASSTGGNYGYTF.

The rearrangement links TRBV4-3 to TRBJ1-4; 8 bases map to TRBD1. Unmatched junction bases numbered 6, after V lost 4 bases and J lost 5 bases. The CDR3 contains 15 residues. Germline loops: CDR1 LGHNA, CDR2 YSLEER. CDR3 DNA sequence: TGCGCCAGCAGCCTCCAGGGGGCAGGGAATGAAAAACTGTTTTTT. This encodes CASSLQGAGNEKLFF.

This clone turned up a few times. This chain joins TRBV24-1 and TRBJ2-1; 7 nucleotides line up with TRBD1. Germline V gene sequence: CDR1 KGHDR, CDR2 SFDVKD. There are 17 residues in the CDR3. V was clipped by 4 bases and J by 9 bases; unmatched bases: 17. The CDR3 DNA reads TGTGCCACCAGTGACTCGACCCCAAAAGGGACAGTGGGTGAGCAGTTCTTC. Amino acid sequence: CATSDSTPKGTVGEQFF.

The chain employs TRBV2 and TRBJ1-2, with 7 positions matching TRBD1. The J segment lost 0 bases and the V segment lost 7 bases, leaving 5 bases of the junction unmatched. Germline CDR1 is SNHLY and CDR2 is FYNNEI. The CDR3 extends over 14 amino acids. As DNA, the CDR3 is TGTGCCAGCAATGCCGGACAGGCTAACTATGGCTACACCTTC. Translation gives CASNAGQANYGYTF.

The chain carries TRBV6-2 or TRBV6-3 and TRBJ2-1, with 12 bases lining up with TRBD2. From germline, CDR1 is MNHEY and CDR2 SVGEGT. Trimming at V came to 5 bases and at J to 8 bases, leaving 13 bases not matched to a gene. The CDR3 spans 17 residues. DNA of the CDR3: TGTGCCAGCAGTCCACTAGCGGGGGGCCCTCGAGGAGATGAGCAGTTCTTC. Encoded protein: CASSPLAGGPRGDEQFF.

This chain joins TRBV5-1 and TRBJ2-2; 7 bases are shared with TRBD1. This CDR3 is built from 15 residues. V lost 4 bases and J lost 0; bases outside the gene matches: 3. Germline V gene data show CDR1 as SGHRS and CDR2 as YFSETQ. CDR3 in DNA: TGCGCCAGCAGCGTCAGGGGGACGAACACCGGGGAGCTGTTTTTT. This encodes CASSVRGTNTGELFF.

V gene TRBV19 combines with J gene TRBJ1-6, with 9 bases fitting TRBD1. V was pared by 5 bases and J by 4 bases, with 12 bases of the junction left unmatched. CDR1 and CDR2 (germline): LNHDA, SQIVND (reference sequence). This CDR3 contains 18 residues. The CDR3 region has the DNA TGTGCCAGTAGTCCGGAAGGACAGGGGTTTTCGTATAATTCACCCCTCCACTTT. Its protein is CASSPEGQGFSYNSPLHF. Full variable domain (remainder filled in from reference TRBV19 and TRBJ1-6): DGGITQSPKYLFRKEGQNVTLSCEQNLNHDAMYWYRQDPGQGLRLIYYSQIVNDFQKGDIAEGYSVSREKKESFPLTVTSAQKNPTAFYLCASSPEGQGFSYNSPLHFGNGTRLTVT.

V and J are TRBV6-1 and TRBJ2-2; D is unresolved. The germline gives CDR1 MNHNS, CDR2 SASEGT. With 2 bases removed from V and 4 bases from J, the gap between germline ends came to 5 bases. This CDR3 spans 13 amino acids. CDR3 sequence (DNA): TGTGCCAGCAGTGAATTCCGCACCGGGGAGCTGTTTTTT. This codes for CASSEFRTGELFF.

The rearrangement uses TRBV2 and TRBJ2-7; 8 nucleotides align to TRBD1. Per the germline V gene, CDR1 is SNHLY and CDR2 is FYNNEI. This CDR3 contains 14 residues. The ends lost 6 bases at V and 6 bases at J; junction bases unmatched: 10. The CDR3 protein is CASRPGTGQGEQYF. CDR3 in DNA: TGTGCCAGCAGGCCCGGGACAGGTCAAGGCGAGCAGTACTTC.

The rearrangement joins TRBV4-1 to TRBJ2-3; the D gene is possibly TRBD2 (7 bases). Per germline, CDR1 MGHRA and CDR2 YSYEKL. Trimming removed 1 base at V and 3 bases at J, with 11 bases between. The CDR3 consists of 15 residues. The CDR3 DNA is TGCGCCAGCAGCCAAGCGGGGGGCACAACAGATACGCAGTATTTT. Translation: CASSQAGGTTDTQYF.

V usage is TRBV19 and J usage is TRBJ1-2; D not resolved. Germline CDR1 and CDR2: LNHDA and SQIVND (reference sequence). CDR3 length equals 16 residues. V shed 3 bases and J shed 7 bases, with 21 bases lying between them. The CDR3 DNA sequence: TGTGCCAGTAGTATGAACGAGGGAGGAAGGTTTGGTGGCTACACCTTC. Encoded protein: CASSMNEGGRFGGYTF.